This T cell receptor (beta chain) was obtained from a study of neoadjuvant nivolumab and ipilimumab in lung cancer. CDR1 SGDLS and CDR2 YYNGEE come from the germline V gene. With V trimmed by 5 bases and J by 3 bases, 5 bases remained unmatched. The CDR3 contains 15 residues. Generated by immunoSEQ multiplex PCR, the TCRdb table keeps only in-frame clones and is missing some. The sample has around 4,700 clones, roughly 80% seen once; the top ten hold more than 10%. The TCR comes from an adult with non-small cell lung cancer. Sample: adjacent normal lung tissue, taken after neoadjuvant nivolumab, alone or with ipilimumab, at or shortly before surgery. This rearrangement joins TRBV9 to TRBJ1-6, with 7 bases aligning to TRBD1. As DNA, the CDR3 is TGTGCCAGCAGTTCGGGACAGAACTATAATTCACCCCTCCACTTT. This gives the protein CASSSGQNYNSPLHF. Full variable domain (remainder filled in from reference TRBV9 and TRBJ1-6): DSGVTQTPKHLITATGQRVTLRCSPRSGDLSVYWYQQSLDQGLQFLIQYYNGEERAKGNILERFSAQQFPDLHSELNLSSLELGDSALYFCASSSGQNYNSPLHFGNGTRLTVT.